One and the same sample provided the 9 T cell receptor beta chains below, sequenced in a study of cytomegalovirus exposure and HLA in healthy donors. The PCR used 60 Vbeta and 13 Jbeta primers. The data were produced by immunoSEQ multiplex PCR, yet TCRdb's version contains in-frame clones alone and is incomplete. The data contain 120,000 or so clones, more than 15% of them singletons. Sequenced: PBMCs. The receptors come from a female donor in good health and CMV-seropositive.

This clone was counted a few times. The chain has TRBV27 and TRBJ2-2; 9 positions match TRBD1. The CDR3 is 16 residues long. Germline-derived CDR1 and CDR2 are MNHEY and SMNVEV (reference sequence). J lost 4 bases, V lost 7 bases, and 10 bases had no gene match. In DNA form, the CDR3 reads TGTGCCAGCACCCCTGGGACAGGGCGAGGCACCGGGGAGCTGTTTTTT. Translated, it gives CASTPGTGRGTGELFF.

This sequence joins TRBV27 and TRBJ1-1, with D possibly TRBD1 on 5 matching bases. CDR1 MNHEY and CDR2 SMNVEV come from the germline V gene (reference sequence). This CDR3 spans 14 amino acids. Trimming pared 5 bases from V and 0 bases from J, leaving 10 bases between. CDR3 residues: CASSADRLNTEAFF. The CDR3 nucleotides are TGTGCCAGCAGTGCCGACAGATTGAACACTGAAGCTTTCTTT.

This chain uses TRBV11-1 with TRBJ2-5; 7 nucleotides match TRBD1. Per the germline V gene, CDR1 is SGHAT and CDR2 is FQDESV (reference sequence). V lost 4 bases, J lost 5 bases, and 4 bases stayed unmatched. This CDR3 comprises 13 residues. The CDR3, as DNA: TGTGCCAGCAGCTCCGACAGGGCCGAGACCCAGTACTTC. Amino acids: CASSSDRAETQYF.

There are a few counts of this clone. This chain connects TRBV4-1 to TRBJ2-3; tentatively, D is TRBD1 (6 bases). The CDR3 spans 14 residues. CDR1 and CDR2 (germline): MGHRA, YSYEKL. Trimming took off 0 bases at V and 7 bases at J, with 11 bases between the two ends. CDR3 loop: CASSQDQGSYTQYF. CDR3 DNA: TGCGCCAGCAGCCAAGATCAGGGGTCTTATACGCAGTATTTT.

The rearrangement links TRBV6-5 to TRBJ2-3; D ambiguous. Between the trimmed V and J ends, which lost 4 bases and 4 bases, there was a span of 15 bases. Germline lookup yields CDR1 MNHEY and CDR2 SVGAGI. The CDR3 has 15 residues. CDR3 DNA: TGTGCCAGCAGTTCCTGGGCCGAACCCCCAGATACGCAGTATTTT. Translation gives CASSSWAEPPDTQYF.

The chain combines TRBV29-1 with TRBJ2-5; D gene unclear. The CDR3 length is 13 residues. Germline V CDR1 and CDR2: SQVTM, ANQGSEA. Deletions cut 4 bases from V and 1 base from J, with 10 bases between. The CDR3 reads CSVGLRFQETQYF. In nucleotides, the CDR3 is TGCAGCGTTGGACTCCGCTTCCAAGAGACCCAGTACTTC.

The chain is built from TRBV7-8 and TRBJ2-7; 10 bases are shared with TRBD1. This CDR3 contains 16 residues. J gave up 0 bases and V 5 bases, and 7 bases lay outside the gene matches. The germline V gene has CDR1 SGHVS and CDR2 FQNEAQ. The CDR3 is CASSETGGGLSYEQYF. For the CDR3, the DNA is TGTGCCAGCAGCGAGACAGGGGGCGGACTCTCCTACGAGCAGTACTTC.

This clone was recorded a few times. As DNA, the CDR3 is TGCGCCAGCAGCGACCGGGACAGGGATTCCTACGAGCAGTACTTC. This sequence encodes CASSDRDRDSYEQYF. The genes are TRBV5-1 and TRBJ2-7; TRBD1 matches 9 bases. V shed 4 bases and J 1 base; nucleotides not matched to a gene: 6. The CDR3 covers 15 residues. Germline V gene sequence: CDR1 SGHRS, CDR2 YFSETQ.

This chain connects TRBV6-1 to TRBJ1-2, with 8 nucleotides matching TRBD1. In germline, CDR1 is MNHNS, CDR2 SASEGT. V lost 3 bases to trimming and J lost 4 bases; unmatched junction nucleotides: 7. The CDR3 is 15 residues long. CDR3 DNA sequence: TGTGCCAGCAGTGAGCGGCGCCAGGGGGCCTATGGCTACACCTTC. It encodes CASSERRQGAYGYTF.